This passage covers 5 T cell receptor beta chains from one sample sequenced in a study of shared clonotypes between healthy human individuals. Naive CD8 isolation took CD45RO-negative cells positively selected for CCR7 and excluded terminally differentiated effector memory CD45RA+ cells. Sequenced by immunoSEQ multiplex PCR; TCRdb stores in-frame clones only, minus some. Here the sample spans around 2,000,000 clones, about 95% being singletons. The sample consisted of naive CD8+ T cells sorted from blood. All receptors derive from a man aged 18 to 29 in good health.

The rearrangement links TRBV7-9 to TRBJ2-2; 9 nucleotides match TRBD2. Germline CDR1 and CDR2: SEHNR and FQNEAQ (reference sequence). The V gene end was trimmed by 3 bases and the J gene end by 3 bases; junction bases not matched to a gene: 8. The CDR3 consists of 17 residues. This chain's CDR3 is CASSFGRGLADTGELFF. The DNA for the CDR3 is TGTGCCAGCAGCTTTGGCAGGGGACTAGCAGACACCGGGGAGCTGTTTTTT.

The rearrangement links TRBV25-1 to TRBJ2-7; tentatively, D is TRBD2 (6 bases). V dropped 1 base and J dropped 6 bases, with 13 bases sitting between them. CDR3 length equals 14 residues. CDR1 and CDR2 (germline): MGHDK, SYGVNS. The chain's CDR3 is CASSESPGVGEQYF. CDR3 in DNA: TGTGCCAGCAGTGAATCACCGGGAGTCGGCGAGCAGTACTTC.

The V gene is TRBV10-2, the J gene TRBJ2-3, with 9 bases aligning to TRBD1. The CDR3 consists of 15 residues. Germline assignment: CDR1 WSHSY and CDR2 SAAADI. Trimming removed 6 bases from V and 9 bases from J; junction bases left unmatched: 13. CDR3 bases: TGCGCCAGCAGCCGATGGGACAGGGAGAGCGAGACGCAGTATTTT. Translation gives CASSRWDRESETQYF.

The CDR3 loop reads CATRRPLHF. CDR3 DNA: TGTGCCACTAGGAGACCCCTCCACTTT. The V call is TRBV6-1, the J call TRBJ1-6; no definite D call. CDR1 and CDR2 from the germline V gene are MNHNS and SASEGT. CDR3 size: 9 residues. The V end was cut by 10 bases, the J end by 12 bases, with 7 bases between.

The DNA of the CDR3 is TGCGCCAGCAGCTTGGCAGGCAGGGGAGCTATTGGGGCAGATACGCAGTATTTT. Protein sequence: CASSLAGRGAIGADTQYF. This rearrangement joins TRBV5-1 to TRBJ2-3; D may be TRBD1 (6 bases). Germline V lookup: CDR1 SGHRS, CDR2 YFSETQ. V was cut by 0 bases and J by 4 bases, with 21 bases left in between. The CDR3 has 18 residues.